The 10 T cell receptor beta chains presented below share a single source sample, sequenced in a study of blood T cell repertoires in COVID-19. The assay was immunoSEQ multiplex PCR, and TCRdb's table has in-frame clones only and misses some. In the table there are 400,000 to 450,000 clones, 75% to 90% of which are singletons. Sequenced input: PBMCs or T cells enriched from blood (not recorded which). The receptor source for this set is a young man who had recovered from COVID-19.

The chain is built from TRBV13 and TRBJ2-3; 8 positions agree with TRBD2. Germline V gene data show CDR1 as PRHDT and CDR2 as FYEKMQ (reference sequence). The CDR3 sequence is 18 residues long. V was clipped by 2 bases and J by 5 bases; unmatched bases: 15. This CDR3 reads CASSLRSSGRQMEDTQYF. The CDR3 DNA reads TGTGCCAGCAGCTTACGCTCCAGCGGGAGACAGATGGAAGATACGCAGTATTTT. The variable domain in full, completed from reference TRBV13 and TRBJ2-3, reads AAGVIQSPRHLIKEKRETATLKCYPIPRHDTVYWYQQGPGQDPQFLISFYEKMQSDKGSIPDRFSAQQFSDYHSELNMSSLELGDSALYFCASSLRSSGRQMEDTQYFGPGTRLTVL.

This chain uses TRBV5-1 with TRBJ2-1, with D tentatively TRBD2 (5 bases). The CDR3 loop spans 15 amino acids. Trimming took off 1 base at V and 0 bases at J, with 8 bases between the two ends. Germline CDR1 reads SGHRS; CDR2 reads YFSETQ. CDR3 sequence reads: CASSLLGVSYNEQFF. The CDR3 DNA reads as TGCGCCAGCAGCTTGTTGGGAGTCTCCTACAATGAGCAGTTCTTC.

This CDR3 is CAWGGQPDQPQHF. CDR3 sequence (DNA): TGTGCCTGGGGTGGACAGCCAGATCAGCCCCAGCATTTT. The chain uses TRBV30 and TRBJ1-5; the D gene is possibly TRBD1 (6 bases). V was cut by 5 bases and J by 5 bases, with 13 bases left in between. This CDR3 is built from 13 residues. Germline V gene lookup returns CDR1 GTSNPN and CDR2 SVGIG (reference sequence).

This chain joins TRBV27 and TRBJ2-1; D ambiguous. This CDR3 has 11 residues. Germline V gene lookup returns CDR1 MNHEY and CDR2 SMNVEV (reference sequence). Trimming cost V 7 bases and J 3 bases, with 4 bases left between them. The CDR3 protein is CASTYYNEQFF. The CDR3 bases are TGTGCCAGCACTTACTACAATGAGCAGTTCTTC.

This rearrangement joins TRBV4-1 to TRBJ1-2, with 8 bases matching TRBD1. J lost 6 bases, V lost 0 bases, and 12 bases had no gene match. The CDR3 has 17 amino acids. Germline loops: CDR1 MGHRA, CDR2 YSYEKL. CDR3 sequence reads: CASSQDRTGKRVDGYTF. CDR3 nucleotide sequence: TGCGCCAGCAGCCAAGATAGGACAGGGAAGAGAGTTGATGGCTACACCTTC.

This clone has a single count. The chain employs TRBV5-5 and TRBJ2-5, with 14 bases lining up with TRBD2. The germline gives CDR1 SGHKS, CDR2 YYEKEE (reference sequence). This CDR3 spans 16 amino acids. V was pared by 1 base and J by 8 bases, with 7 bases of the junction left unmatched. CDR3 DNA: TGTGCCAGCAGCTTGAGACTAGCGGGAGGGTTGGTTACCCAGTACTTC. As protein: CASSLRLAGGLVTQYF.

CDR3 loop: CASRESGGHSYNEQFF. As DNA, the CDR3 is TGTGCCAGTAGGGAGAGCGGGGGACATTCCTACAATGAGCAGTTCTTC. The chain carries TRBV19 and TRBJ2-1, with 8 bases that match TRBD2. The CDR3 is 16 residues long. With 6 bases clipped from V and 1 base from J, the junction kept 8 bases outside the gene matches. Germline values: CDR1 LNHDA, CDR2 SQIVND (reference sequence).

The table lists this clone with a count of one. The CDR3 here is CATSALRGASYEQYF. CDR3 in DNA: TGTGCCACCAGCGCCCTCCGGGGAGCCTCCTACGAGCAGTACTTC. This chain links TRBV15 with TRBJ2-7; tentative D call: TRBD2 (5 bases). The V and J ends lost 5 bases and 0 bases respectively, with 14 bases between them. This CDR3 comprises 15 residues. Germline V lookup: CDR1 LNHNV, CDR2 YYDKDF (reference sequence).

This chain connects TRBV5-1 to TRBJ1-5; D not certain. V lost 0 bases to trimming and J lost 2 bases, with 12 bases between them. Germline CDR1 is SGHRS and CDR2 is YFSETQ. The CDR3 is 16 residues long. The CDR3 region has the DNA TGCGCCAGCAGCTTGGGAGCCCGTGAGGGCAATCAGCCCCAGCATTTT. This codes for CASSLGAREGNQPQHF.

The chain joins TRBV6-5 to TRBJ2-5, with 7 bases identical to TRBD1. V lost 6 bases, J lost 2 bases, and 3 bases stayed unmatched. The germline V gene encodes CDR1 MNHEY and CDR2 SVGAGI. The CDR3 has 13 amino acids. CDR3 nucleotides: TGTGCCAGCAGGATGACAGGGCAAGAGACCCAGTACTTC. Translated, it gives CASRMTGQETQYF.